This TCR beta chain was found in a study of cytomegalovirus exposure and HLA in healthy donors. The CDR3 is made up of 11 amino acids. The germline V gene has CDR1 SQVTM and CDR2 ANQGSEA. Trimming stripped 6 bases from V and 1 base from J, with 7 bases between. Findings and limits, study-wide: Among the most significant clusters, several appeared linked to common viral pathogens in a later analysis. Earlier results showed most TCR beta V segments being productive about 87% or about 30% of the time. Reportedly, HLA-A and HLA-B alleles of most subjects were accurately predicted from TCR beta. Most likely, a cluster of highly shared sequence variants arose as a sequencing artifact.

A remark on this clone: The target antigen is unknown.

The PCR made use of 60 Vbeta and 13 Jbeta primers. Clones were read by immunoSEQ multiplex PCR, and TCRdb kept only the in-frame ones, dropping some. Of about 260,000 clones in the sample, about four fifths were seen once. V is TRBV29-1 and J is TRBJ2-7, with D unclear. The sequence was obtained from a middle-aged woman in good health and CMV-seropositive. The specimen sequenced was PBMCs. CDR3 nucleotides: TGCAGCGTAAGAGAATCCTACGAGCAGTACTTC. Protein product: CSVRESYEQYF.